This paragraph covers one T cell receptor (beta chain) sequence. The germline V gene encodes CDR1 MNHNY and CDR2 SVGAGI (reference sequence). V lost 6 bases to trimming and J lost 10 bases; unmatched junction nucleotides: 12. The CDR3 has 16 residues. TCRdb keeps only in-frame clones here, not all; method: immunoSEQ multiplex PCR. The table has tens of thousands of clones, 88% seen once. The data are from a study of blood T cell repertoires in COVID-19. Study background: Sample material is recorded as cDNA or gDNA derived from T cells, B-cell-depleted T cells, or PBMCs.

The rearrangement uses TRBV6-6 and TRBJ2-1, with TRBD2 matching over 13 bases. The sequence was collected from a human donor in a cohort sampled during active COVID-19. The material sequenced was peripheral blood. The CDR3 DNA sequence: TGTGCCAGCAGGTCTATTACTAGCGGGGGGGCCTGGGAGCAGTTCTTC. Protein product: CASRSITSGGAWEQFF.